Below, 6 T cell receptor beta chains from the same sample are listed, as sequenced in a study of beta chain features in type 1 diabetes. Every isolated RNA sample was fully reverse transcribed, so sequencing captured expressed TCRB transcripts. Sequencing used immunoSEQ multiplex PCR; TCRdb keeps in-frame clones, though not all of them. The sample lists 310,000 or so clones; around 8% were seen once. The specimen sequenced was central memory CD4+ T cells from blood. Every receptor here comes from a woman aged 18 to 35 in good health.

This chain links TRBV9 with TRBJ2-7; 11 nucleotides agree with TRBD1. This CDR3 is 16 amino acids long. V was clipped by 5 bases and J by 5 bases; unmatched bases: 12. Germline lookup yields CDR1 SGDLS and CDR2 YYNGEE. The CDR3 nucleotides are TGTGCCAGCAGAGGGGTGGGGGACAGGGGGTCCCACGAGCAGTACTTC. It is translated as CASRGVGDRGSHEQYF.

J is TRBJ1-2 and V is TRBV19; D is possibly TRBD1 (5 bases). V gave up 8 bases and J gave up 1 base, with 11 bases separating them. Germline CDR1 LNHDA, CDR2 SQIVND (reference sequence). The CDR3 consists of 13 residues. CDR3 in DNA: TGTGCCAGTTGTCAGGGCGATAACTATGGCTACACCTTC. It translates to CASCQGDNYGYTF.

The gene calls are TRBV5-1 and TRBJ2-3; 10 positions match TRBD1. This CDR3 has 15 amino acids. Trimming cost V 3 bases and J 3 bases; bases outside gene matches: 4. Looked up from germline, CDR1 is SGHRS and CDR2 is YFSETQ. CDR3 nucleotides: TGCGCCAGCAGCTACCGGGACAGGGGAACAGATACGCAGTATTTT. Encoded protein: CASSYRDRGTDTQYF.

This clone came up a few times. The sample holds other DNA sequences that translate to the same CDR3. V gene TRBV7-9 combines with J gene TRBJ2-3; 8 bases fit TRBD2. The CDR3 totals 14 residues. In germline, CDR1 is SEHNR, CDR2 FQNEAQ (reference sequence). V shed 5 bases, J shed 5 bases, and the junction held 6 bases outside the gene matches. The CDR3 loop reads CASSLGLAIDTQYF. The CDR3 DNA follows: TGTGCCAGCAGCCTAGGACTAGCCATAGATACGCAGTATTTT.

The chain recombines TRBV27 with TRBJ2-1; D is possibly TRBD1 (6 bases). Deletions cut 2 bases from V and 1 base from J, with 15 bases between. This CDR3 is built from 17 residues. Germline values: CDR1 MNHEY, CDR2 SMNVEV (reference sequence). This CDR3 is CASSLGSGRGSYNEQFF. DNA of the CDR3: TGTGCCAGCAGTTTAGGTTCGGGCAGGGGATCCTACAATGAGCAGTTCTTC.

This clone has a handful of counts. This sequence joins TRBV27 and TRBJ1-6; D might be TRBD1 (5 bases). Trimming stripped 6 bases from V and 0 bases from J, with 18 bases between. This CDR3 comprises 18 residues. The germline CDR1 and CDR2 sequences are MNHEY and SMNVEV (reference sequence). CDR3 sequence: CASSLTRTQSSYNSPLHF. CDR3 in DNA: TGTGCCAGCAGCCTAACGAGGACACAGAGCTCCTATAATTCACCCCTCCACTTT.